The source of this T cell receptor beta chain is a study of blood T cell repertoires in COVID-19. V lost 1 base and J 0 bases, leaving 9 bases between the germline ends. CDR3 size: 15 residues. Germline CDR1 and CDR2: MNHNS and SASEGT. Per the original data handling: Estimates of nucleated cell counts were drawn from the amplification of reference gene primers. TCRdb's table, derived via immunoSEQ multiplex PCR, lists solely in-frame clones and lacks some. That table is the source of V, J and clone size, and D and trimming were worked out from the DNA. The repertoire holds about 81,000 clones, with 90% to 95% as singletons.

The chain is built from TRBV6-1 and TRBJ1-2; D ambiguous. Material: peripheral blood. The source is a human donor with active COVID-19. The donor label of this sample is uncertain. Here the CDR3 DNA reads TGTGCCAGCAGTGAAGGGTACGGTGCTAACTATGGCTACACCTTC. This translates into CASSEGYGANYGYTF.